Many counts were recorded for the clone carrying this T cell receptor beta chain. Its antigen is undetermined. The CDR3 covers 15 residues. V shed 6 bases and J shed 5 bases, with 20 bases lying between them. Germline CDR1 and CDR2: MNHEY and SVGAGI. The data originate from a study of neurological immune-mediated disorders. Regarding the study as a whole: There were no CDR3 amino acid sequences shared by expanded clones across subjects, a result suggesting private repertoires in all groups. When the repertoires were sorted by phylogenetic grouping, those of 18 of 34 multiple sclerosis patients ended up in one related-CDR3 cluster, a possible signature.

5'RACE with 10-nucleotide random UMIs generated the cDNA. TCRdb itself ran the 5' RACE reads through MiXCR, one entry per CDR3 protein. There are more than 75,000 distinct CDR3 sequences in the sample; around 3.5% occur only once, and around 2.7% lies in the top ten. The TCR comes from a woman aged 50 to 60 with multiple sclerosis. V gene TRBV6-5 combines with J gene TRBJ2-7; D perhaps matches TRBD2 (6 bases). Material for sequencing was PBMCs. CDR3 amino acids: CASRPGASETHEQYF. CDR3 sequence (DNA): TGTGCCAGCAGGCCCGGGGCTAGCGAAACCCACGAGCAGTACTTC.